Listed here is a single T cell receptor beta chain. Its antigen is currently unknown. The data are from a study of CD4+ T cells in melanoma. The protocol was immunoSEQ multiplex PCR, while the TCRdb copy is restricted to in-frame clones and leaves out a portion. Of some 21,000 clones listed, over 75% are singletons. Regarding the study as a whole: In melanoma, neoantigen-specific CD4+ T cells reportedly differed in differentiation state. CD8+ T cell, macrophage and B cell function reportedly correlated with neoantigen-specific CD4+ T cells.

The V and J ends lost 1 base and 2 bases, in that order; junction bases with no gene match: 3. The CDR3 runs to 16 residues. CDR1 SGHRS and CDR2 YFSETQ come from the germline V gene. This clonotype was obtained from a human donor with melanoma. The chain uses TRBV5-1 and TRBJ2-3; 11 bases fit TRBD2. Sequencing was done on a sample of cells from a culture (not recorded whether cultured in vitro). In nucleotides, the CDR3 is TGCGCCAGCAGCTTGTATAGCGGGGGGGCCACAGATACGCAGTATTTT. Protein product: CASSLYSGGATDTQYF.